These 16 T cell receptor beta chains originate from one sample sequenced in a study of T cell responses to AZD1222 COVID-19 vaccine. The repertoire was sequenced with immunoSEQ multiplex PCR; TCRdb's copy has only in-frame clones and lacks some. The sample shows 250,000 to 300,000 clones, around 92% of them seen only once. The sequencing here drew on peripheral blood, taken 28 days after the second AZD1222 dose. These receptor sequences come from an adult who received the AZD1222 COVID-19 vaccine.

CDR3 loop: CASSPGQTGYTF. CDR3 coding DNA: TGTGCCAGCAGCCCCGGGCAAACGGGCTACACCTTC. The chain uses TRBV7-6 and TRBJ1-2; D not resolved. Germline loops: CDR1 SGHVS, CDR2 FNYEAQ. The CDR3 is made up of 12 amino acids. Trimming took 5 bases from V and 8 from J, leaving 12 bases between them. Filled out from reference TRBV7-6 and TRBJ1-2, the complete variable domain reads GAGVSQSPRYKVTKRGQDVALRCDPISGHVSLYWYRQALGQGPEFLTYFNYEAQQDKSGLPNDRFSAERPEGSISTLTIQRTEQRDSAMYRCASSPGQTGYTFGSGTRLTVV.

This chain connects TRBV7-2 to TRBJ2-1; 8 bases align to TRBD2. CDR1 is SGHTA, CDR2 FQGNSA, per germline. J gave up 3 bases and V 8 bases, and 6 bases lay outside the gene matches. The CDR3 covers 14 residues. The CDR3 region is CASLGGRNYNEQFF. CDR3 coding DNA: TGTGCCAGCTTAGGCGGGAGGAACTACAATGAGCAGTTCTTC.

The chain recombines TRBV21-1 with TRBJ1-4. TRBV21-1 is tagged as a pseudogene. There are 14 residues in the CDR3. CDR3 amino acids: CASSRGRTNEKLFF. The CDR3 nucleotides read TGTGCCAGCAGTCGGGGGAGGACTAATGAAAAACTGTTTTTT.

V usage is TRBV20-1 and J usage is TRBJ1-2; the D gene is possibly TRBD1 (5 bases). This CDR3 contains 13 residues. V was shortened by 3 bases and J by 4 bases, with 12 bases between the two germline ends. Germline CDR1 and CDR2: DFQATT and SNEGSKA (reference sequence). The CDR3: CSASRREPYGYTF. In DNA, the CDR3 is TGCAGTGCTAGTCGCAGGGAACCCTATGGCTACACCTTC.

This clone showed up just once. This chain joins TRBV6-2 or TRBV6-3 and TRBJ2-7, with TRBD2 as a possible D gene (6 bases). The V end lost 2 bases, the J end lost 0 bases, and 8 bases lay between the germline ends. CDR3 size: 14 residues. Germline values: CDR1 MNHEY, CDR2 SVGEGT. The CDR3 protein is CASSYERASYEQYF. The CDR3 bases are TGTGCCAGCAGTTACGAGCGGGCCTCCTACGAGCAGTACTTC.

The V gene is TRBV30, the J gene TRBJ1-2; D is possibly TRBD1 (6 bases). Germline values: CDR1 GTSNPN, CDR2 SVGIG (reference sequence). The germline V and J ends were trimmed by 7 bases and 0 bases, with 24 bases remaining between them. This CDR3 spans 17 amino acids. The CDR3 is CAFTMRGGFEANYGYTF. In DNA, the CDR3 is TGTGCCTTTACCATGCGGGGGGGCTTTGAAGCTAACTATGGCTACACCTTC.

The V and J genes are TRBV6-1 and TRBJ1-2, with D perhaps TRBD1 (6 bases). The germline V gene encodes CDR1 MNHNS and CDR2 SASEGT. Trimming took 3 bases from V and 3 from J, leaving 11 bases between them. This CDR3 spans 14 amino acids. CDR3 protein: CASSDGTLYYGYTF. In DNA, the CDR3 is TGTGCCAGCAGTGATGGGACACTATACTATGGCTACACCTTC.

The gene calls are TRBV6-5 and TRBJ1-2, with a tentative D call TRBD1 (5 bases). With 7 bases removed from V and 4 bases from J, the gap between germline ends came to 19 bases. The length of the CDR3 is 15 residues. Germline CDR1 and CDR2: MNHEY and SVGAGI. This chain's CDR3 is CASTGGWGDGYGYTF. The CDR3 DNA reads TGTGCCAGCACTGGAGGATGGGGGGACGGCTATGGCTACACCTTC.

The CDR3 DNA reads TGTGCCAGTAGTTTGGGAGGGGGCTACGAGCAGTACTTC. Protein sequence: CASSLGGGYEQYF. This chain links TRBV19 with TRBJ2-7, with a weak D call TRBD2 (7 bases). V lost 5 bases and J lost 3, with 11 bases in between. Per the germline V gene, CDR1 is LNHDA and CDR2 is SQIVND (reference sequence). The length of the CDR3 is 13 residues.

The rearrangement links TRBV10-1 to TRBJ1-2; D may be TRBD1 (5 bases). The V gene's germline CDR1 is WNHNN and CDR2 SYGVQD (reference sequence). This CDR3 region has 13 residues. The ends were cut back, 0 bases at V and 8 bases at J, with 10 bases in the middle. For the CDR3, the DNA is TGCGCCAGCAGTGAGTCGGGGGGGGAAGGCTACACCTTC. This sequence encodes CASSESGGEGYTF.

CDR3 sequence: CASSLGQGSPYEQYF. The CDR3 DNA reads as TGTGCCAGCAGCTTAGGGCAGGGTTCCCCTTACGAGCAGTACTTC. The V and J genes are TRBV7-6 and TRBJ2-7, with a tentative D call TRBD1 (5 bases). This CDR3 contains 15 residues. Trimming took 1 base from V and 4 from J, leaving 14 bases between them. CDR1 and CDR2 from the germline V gene are SGHVS and FNYEAQ. The full variable domain, rest sourced from reference TRBV7-6 and TRBJ2-7, is GAGVSQSPRYKVTKRGQDVALRCDPISGHVSLYWYRQALGQGPEFLTYFNYEAQQDKSGLPNDRFSAERPEGSISTLTIQRTEQRDSAMYRCASSLGQGSPYEQYFGPGTRLTVT.

As to this clone: Other DNA sequences within the sample encode an identical CDR3. V gene TRBV28 combines with J gene TRBJ2-1; D might be TRBD2 (6 bases). The CDR3 consists of 14 residues. Germline CDR1 MDHEN, CDR2 SYDVKM. V was pared by 6 bases and J by 1 base, with 10 bases between. CDR3 amino acids: CASSLGGSYNEQFF. The CDR3 DNA reads as TGTGCCAGCAGCCTGGGGGGTTCCTACAATGAGCAGTTCTTC.

The chain recombines TRBV27 with TRBJ2-7, with no clear D. CDR1 is MNHEY, CDR2 SMNVEV, per germline (reference sequence). The CDR3 is 12 amino acids. The V gene lost 3 bases and the J gene lost 2 bases, with 5 bases spanning the gap. The CDR3 loop reads CASSFGPYEQYF. CDR3 bases: TGTGCCAGCAGTTTTGGGCCCTACGAGCAGTACTTC.

V usage is TRBV6-6 and J usage is TRBJ1-1; D not resolved. The CDR3 is made up of 11 amino acids. Trimming cost V 5 bases and J 4 bases, with 5 bases left between them. Germline V CDR1 and CDR2: MNHNY, SVGAGI (reference sequence). The CDR3 DNA reads as TGTGCCAGCAGTACGGGCACTGAAGCTTTCTTT. This codes for CASSTGTEAFF.

The chain links TRBV7-2 to TRBJ1-4; D possibly corresponds to TRBD1 (5 bases). Germline V gene data show CDR1 as SGHTA and CDR2 as FQGNSA. The V end lost 1 base, the J end lost 8 bases, and 11 bases lay between the germline ends. CDR3 size: 14 residues. CDR3 DNA: TGTGCCAGCAGCTTAGGTTGGGGGAGGGAAAAACTGTTTTTT. It encodes CASSLGWGREKLFF.

This chain connects TRBV6-2 or TRBV6-3 to TRBJ1-5; D remains ambiguous. Germline V gene lookup returns CDR1 MNHEY and CDR2 SVGEGT. The CDR3 is 18 amino acids. Trimming took 3 bases from V and 1 from J, leaving 19 bases between them. The CDR3 here is CASSYQPWEVGSNQPQHF. The CDR3 bases are TGTGCCAGCAGTTATCAACCTTGGGAGGTGGGGAGCAATCAGCCCCAGCATTTT.